These T cell receptor beta chains were read from a single sample in a study of T-cell reconstitution after alpha-beta-depleted transplantation in children. TCRdb ran MiXCR on the PCR reads and lists one entry per CDR3 protein. The sample yields about 400,000 distinct CDR3 sequences, roughly 21% seen once. Sequencing was performed on PBMCs from the stem cell graft donor, taken from the stem cell graft. The receptors stem from a human donor who donated a stem cell graft to a child with acute myeloid leukemia. Both conserved end residues are part of each CDR3. Each record gives: D gene, V gene, clone size, J gene, CDR3 protein. The D gene is left open where the match is weak. Clone size is not always given. Where it is, it says once, few, many or a class for expanded clones.

TRBD2	TRBV29-1	NA	TRBJ2-1	CSASSGSPREQFF
NA	TRBV29-1	NA	TRBJ2-3	CSSDPTDTQYF
TRBD1	TRBV27	many	TRBJ1-6	CASSLGPGQGNSYNSPLHF
TRBD2	TRBV20-1	many	TRBJ2-3	CSAWTSGRTTDTQYF
TRBD1	TRBV29-1	many	TRBJ2-1	CSAHRDRGFQFF
TRBD2	TRBV20-1	NA	TRBJ2-5	CSARTSAQETQYF
TRBD1	TRBV5-1	NA	TRBJ2-7	CASSLGDRPDEQYF
NA	TRBV20-1	NA	TRBJ2-1	CSANSGSRYYNEQFF
TRBD1	TRBV6-5	NA	TRBJ1-2	CASSYAGQAGGYTF
NA	TRBV12-3/TRBV12-4	NA	TRBJ2-1	CASSRGDFSYNEQFF
TRBD2	TRBV24-1	NA	TRBJ2-1	CATRLAGADEQFF
TRBD1	TRBV4-3	few	TRBJ2-7	CASSQEALRTGMREQYF
TRBD2	TRBV6-5	NA	TRBJ2-3	CASRLGRLAGPDTQYF
NA	TRBV20-1	once	TRBJ1-1	CSATGIVTLNTEAFF
NA	TRBV19	few	TRBJ1-5	CASSIAGFQPQHF
NA	TRBV5-1	few	TRBJ2-1	CASSLRVGLQNEQFF
NA	TRBV28	NA	TRBJ2-3	CASQGQNTDTQYF
NA	TRBV7-6	few	TRBJ2-5	CATGSGVDETQYF
TRBD2	TRBV5-1	few	TRBJ2-2	CASRLADTGELFF
NA	TRBV29-1	many	TRBJ2-4	CSVENGGNIQYF
NA	TRBV29-1	few	TRBJ2-1	CSVEGTYYYNEQFF
NA	TRBV12-3/TRBV12-4	NA	TRBJ2-1	CASRIGGEQFF
NA	TRBV25-1	NA	TRBJ1-1	CASSDISNTEAFF
NA	TRBV10-3	few	TRBJ1-5	CAISEARGNRQPQHF
NA	TRBV28	few	TRBJ2-1	CASRWRYNEQFF
NA	TRBV4-1	NA	TRBJ1-2	CASSQTTTYGYTF
NA	TRBV20-1	NA	TRBJ2-3	CSARDRRGSSTDTQYF
TRBD2	TRBV20-1	NA	TRBJ2-7	CSARTSGSGGEQYF
NA	TRBV28	NA	TRBJ2-7	CASRTTGPEQYF
TRBD1	TRBV20-1	many	TRBJ2-1	CSAGTSDRGNNEQFF
NA	TRBV20-1	NA	TRBJ2-2	CSARGVTGELFF
NA	TRBV5-1	many	TRBJ2-7	CASSLDGYSYEQYF
NA	TRBV6-1	many	TRBJ1-1	CASSDQWGTEAFF
NA	TRBV7-9	NA	TRBJ2-7	CASSLSGMFYEQYF
TRBD1	TRBV5-1	NA	TRBJ2-3	CASSSDRPADTQYF
TRBD1	TRBV5-1	NA	TRBJ2-3	CASSLDPSGGSTDTQYF
NA	TRBV12-3/TRBV12-4	few	TRBJ1-1	CASRPAGTVNTEAFF
TRBD1	TRBV5-1	few	TRBJ1-1	CASSQGQGAEAFF
NA	TRBV6-5	few	TRBJ1-5	CASSYSGFGQPQHF
NA	TRBV24-1	NA	TRBJ1-1	CATSDTHDGPMNTEAFF
NA	TRBV6-5	few	TRBJ2-6	CASSYWVSGANVLTF
TRBD2	TRBV12-3/TRBV12-4	many	TRBJ2-7	CASRASGSKGEQYF
NA	TRBV4-2	few	TRBJ2-7	CASSPASDYEQYF
NA	TRBV25-1	NA	TRBJ2-1	CASSGAWQFF
TRBD1	TRBV20-1	many	TRBJ1-1	CSAEQGRTEAFF
NA	TRBV20-1	few	TRBJ2-7	CSASLPMGAHYEQYF